This T cell receptor (beta chain) was captured by sequencing in a study of T cell repertoires in cytomegalovirus infection. Study information: CMV infection and matching HLA type were both indicated by public TCR beta signatures. Study outcomes and limitations: Dominant in the ex vivo response were TCR beta clonotypes restricted by HLA-C and specific for CMV.

The CDR3 totals 17 residues. From germline, CDR1 is LGHNA and CDR2 YSLEER. The V end was cut by 0 bases, the J end by 0 bases, with 12 bases between. This clonotype was counted only a few times. Antigen: not known. Via MiXCR, TCRdb re-called the reads, giving one row per CDR3 protein. In the table there are under 350,000 distinct CDR3 sequences, under 25% of which are singletons. The clonotype comes from a human donor in good health (CMV status not recorded). Some clones in this sample may be carry-over from other donors' samples. The source material was cultured PBMCs, sampled from culture after CMV antigen stimulation. The rearrangement links TRBV4-3 to TRBJ1-3; D is unclear. The CDR3 sequence: CASSQESQRLSGNTIYF. For the CDR3, the DNA is TGCGCCAGCAGCCAAGAGTCCCAGAGGCTCTCTGGAAACACCATATATTTT.